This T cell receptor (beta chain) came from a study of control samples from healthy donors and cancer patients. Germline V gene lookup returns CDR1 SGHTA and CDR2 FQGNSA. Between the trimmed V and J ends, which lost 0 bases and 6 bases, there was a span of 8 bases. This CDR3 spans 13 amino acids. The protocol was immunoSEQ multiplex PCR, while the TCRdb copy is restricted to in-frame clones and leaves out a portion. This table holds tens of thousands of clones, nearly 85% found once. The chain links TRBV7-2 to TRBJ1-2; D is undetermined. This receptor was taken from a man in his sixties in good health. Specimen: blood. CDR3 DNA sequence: TGTGCCAGCAGCTTAGCAGGTGGGGATGGCTACACCTTC. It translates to CASSLAGGDGYTF.